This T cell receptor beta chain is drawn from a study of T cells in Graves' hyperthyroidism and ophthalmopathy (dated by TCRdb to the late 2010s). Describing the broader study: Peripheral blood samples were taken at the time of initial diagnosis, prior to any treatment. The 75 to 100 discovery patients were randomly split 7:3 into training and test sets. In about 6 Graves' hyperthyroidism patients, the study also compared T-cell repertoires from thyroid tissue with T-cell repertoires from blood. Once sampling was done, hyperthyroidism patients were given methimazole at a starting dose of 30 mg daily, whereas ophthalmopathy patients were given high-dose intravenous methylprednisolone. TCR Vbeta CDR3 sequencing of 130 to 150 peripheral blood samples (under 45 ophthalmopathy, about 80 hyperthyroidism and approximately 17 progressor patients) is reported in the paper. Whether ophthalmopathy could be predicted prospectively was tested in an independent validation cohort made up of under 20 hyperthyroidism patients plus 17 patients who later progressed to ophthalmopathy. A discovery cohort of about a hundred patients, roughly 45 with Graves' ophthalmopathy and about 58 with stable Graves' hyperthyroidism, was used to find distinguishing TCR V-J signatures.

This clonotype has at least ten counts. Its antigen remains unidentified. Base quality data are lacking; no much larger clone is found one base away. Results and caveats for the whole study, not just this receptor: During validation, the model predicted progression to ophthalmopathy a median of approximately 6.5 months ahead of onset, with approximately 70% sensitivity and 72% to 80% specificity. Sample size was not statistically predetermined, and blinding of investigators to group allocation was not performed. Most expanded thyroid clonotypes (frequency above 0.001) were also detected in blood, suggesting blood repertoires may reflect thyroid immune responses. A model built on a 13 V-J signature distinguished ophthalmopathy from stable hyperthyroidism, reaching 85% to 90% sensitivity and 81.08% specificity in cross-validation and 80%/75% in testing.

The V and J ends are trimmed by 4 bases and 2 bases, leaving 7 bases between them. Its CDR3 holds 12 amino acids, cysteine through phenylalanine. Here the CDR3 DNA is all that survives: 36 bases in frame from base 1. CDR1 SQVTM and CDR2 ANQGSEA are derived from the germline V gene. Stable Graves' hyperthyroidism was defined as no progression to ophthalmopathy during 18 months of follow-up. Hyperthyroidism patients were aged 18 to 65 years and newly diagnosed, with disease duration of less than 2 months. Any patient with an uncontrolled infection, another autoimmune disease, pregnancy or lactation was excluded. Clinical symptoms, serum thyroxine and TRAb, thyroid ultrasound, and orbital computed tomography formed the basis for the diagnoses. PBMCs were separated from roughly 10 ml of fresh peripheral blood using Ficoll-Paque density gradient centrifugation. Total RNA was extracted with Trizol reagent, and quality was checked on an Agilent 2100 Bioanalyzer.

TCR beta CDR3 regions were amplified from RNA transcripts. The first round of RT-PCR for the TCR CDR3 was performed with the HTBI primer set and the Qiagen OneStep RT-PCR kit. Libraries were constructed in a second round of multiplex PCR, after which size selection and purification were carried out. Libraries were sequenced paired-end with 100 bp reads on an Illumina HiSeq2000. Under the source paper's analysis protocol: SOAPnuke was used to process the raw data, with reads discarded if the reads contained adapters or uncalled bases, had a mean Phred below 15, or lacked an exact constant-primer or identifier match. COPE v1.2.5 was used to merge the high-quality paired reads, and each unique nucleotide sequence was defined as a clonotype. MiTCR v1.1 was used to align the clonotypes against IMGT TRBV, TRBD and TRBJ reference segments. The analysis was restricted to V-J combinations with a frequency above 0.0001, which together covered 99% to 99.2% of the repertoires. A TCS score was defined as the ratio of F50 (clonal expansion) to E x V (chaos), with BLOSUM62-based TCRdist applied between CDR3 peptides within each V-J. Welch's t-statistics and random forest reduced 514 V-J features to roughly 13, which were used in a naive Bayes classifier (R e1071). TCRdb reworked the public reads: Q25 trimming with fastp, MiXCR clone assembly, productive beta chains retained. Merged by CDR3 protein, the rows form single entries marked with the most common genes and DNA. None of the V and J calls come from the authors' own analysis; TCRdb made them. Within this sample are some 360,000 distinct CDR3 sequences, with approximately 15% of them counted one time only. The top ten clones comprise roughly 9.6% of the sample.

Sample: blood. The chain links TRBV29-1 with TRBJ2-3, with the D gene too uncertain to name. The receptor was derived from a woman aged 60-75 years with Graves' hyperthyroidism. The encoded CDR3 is CSVVRSTDTQYF. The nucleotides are TGCAGCGTTGTACGGTCCACAGATACGCAGTATTTT.